The 28 T cell receptor beta chains in this list originate from one sample, sequenced in a study of early T cells in non-severe SARS-CoV-2 infection (dated by TCRdb to about 2021). Receptors were amplified or captured by 5' RACE. This sample was sequenced with a NextSeq 500. The public reads were reprocessed in TCRdb via fastp at Q25 and MiXCR, keeping in-frame beta chains. Entries are consolidated by CDR3 protein sequence, retaining the most common genes and DNA. The sample table contains around 58,000 distinct CDR3 sequences; only one count was recorded for around 4.7% of them. The ten largest account for 4.5% to 5.5% of the sample. The material sequenced was whole blood. These receptors were obtained from an adult who was a healthcare worker with PCR-confirmed SARS-CoV-2 infection or an uninfected control (not recorded which).

This clonotype was observed a few times. V is TRBV4-2 and J is TRBJ1-4; tentatively, D is TRBD1 (6 bases). The CDR3 spans 15 residues. With 1 base removed from V and 6 bases from J, the gap between germline ends came to 12 bases. CDR1 LGHNA and CDR2 YNFKEQ come from the germline V gene. The CDR3 DNA follows: TGTGCCAGCAGCCAAGTTTGGGACACCCATGAAAAACTGTTTTTT. It codes for CASSQVWDTHEKLFF.

In its sample, this clonotype was seen a few times. This sequence joins TRBV18 and TRBJ2-7; 9 bases fit TRBD1. With 6 bases clipped from V and 3 bases from J, the junction kept 6 bases outside the gene matches. Germline CDR1 and CDR2: KGHSH and LQKENI. The CDR3 extends over 14 amino acids. The CDR3 nucleotides are TGTGCCAGCTCCCTCCGGGACAGGGACTACGAGCAGTACTTC. Amino acids: CASSLRDRDYEQYF. Using reference TRBV18 and TRBJ2-7 for the parts outside the CDR3, the full variable domain is NAGVMQNPRHLVRRRGQEARLRCSPMKGHSHVYWYRQLPEEGLKFMVYLQKENIIDESGMPKERFSAEFPKEGPSILRIQQVVRGDSAAYFCASSLRDRDYEQYFGPGTRLTVT.

This clonotype occurred a few times. This chain uses TRBV7-2 with TRBJ2-7; weak D call: TRBD2 (6 bases). The V and J ends lost 4 bases and 5 bases respectively, with 15 bases between them. CDR3 length equals 14 residues. The germline V gene encodes CDR1 SGHTA and CDR2 FQGNSA. The CDR3 reads CASSSLGGPHEQYF. As DNA, the CDR3 is TGTGCCAGCAGCTCACTGGGGGGTCCCCACGAGCAGTACTTC.

This clonotype was seen many times. The J gene is TRBJ2-5, the V gene TRBV29-1, with no clear D. Germline V CDR1 and CDR2: SQVTM, ANQGSEA. This CDR3 spans 12 amino acids. V was pared by 3 bases and J by 4 bases, with 9 bases between. The CDR3 sequence: CSVEIRPETQYF. The CDR3 nucleotides read TGCAGCGTTGAGATTAGGCCAGAGACCCAGTACTTC.

This clonotype showed up many times. The chain couples TRBV4-1 to TRBJ1-5; tentative D call: TRBD1 (6 bases). Deletions cut 4 bases from V and 7 bases from J, with 17 bases between. Per the germline V gene, CDR1 is MGHRA and CDR2 is YSYEKL. This CDR3 has 15 amino acids. For the CDR3, the DNA is TGCGCCAGCAGCCCAGTGAATCGAGGGGGGCAGCCCCAGCATTTT. Amino acid sequence: CASSPVNRGGQPQHF.

This clonotype was observed many times. J is TRBJ2-1 and V is TRBV11-2; no clear D gene. This CDR3 spans 14 amino acids. CDR1 is SGHAT and CDR2 is FQNNGV in the germline V gene. V was pared by 0 bases and J by 10 bases, with 13 bases between. CDR3 nucleotides: TGTGCCAGCAGCTTAGATCCAGGCAGCCCAGAGCAGTTCTTC. Translated, it gives CASSLDPGSPEQFF.

This clonotype was recorded many times. This chain uses TRBV6-6 with TRBJ2-1; 11 nucleotides line up with TRBD1. V was clipped by 6 bases and J by 6 bases; unmatched bases: 4. The CDR3 spans 14 residues. Germline CDR1 MNHNY, CDR2 SVGAGI (reference sequence). CDR3 residues: CASRAGTGGNEQFF. The CDR3 nucleotides read TGTGCCAGCAGGGCCGGGACAGGGGGCAATGAGCAGTTCTTC.

This clonotype was picked up many times. The chain employs TRBV6-5 and TRBJ2-1; 7 bases map to TRBD1. The CDR3 has 14 residues. The V gene end was trimmed by 7 bases and the J gene end by 6 bases; junction bases not matched to a gene: 9. Per the germline V gene, CDR1 is MNHEY and CDR2 is SVGAGI. Here the CDR3 DNA reads TGTGCCAGCATCCCCGGGAACAGGGGCAATGAGCAGTTCTTC. Amino acids: CASIPGNRGNEQFF.

This clonotype was found many times. The chain carries TRBV20-1 and TRBJ2-3, with TRBD2 matching 9 bases. The length of the CDR3 is 17 residues. The J segment lost 1 base and the V segment lost 5 bases, leaving 13 bases of the junction unmatched. The germline CDR1 and CDR2 sequences are DFQATT and SNEGSKA (reference sequence). The CDR3 coding sequence is TGCAGTGCTCAGACTAGCGGTATCGGTGGAGGCACAGATACGCAGTATTTT. This encodes CSAQTSGIGGGTDTQYF.

CDR3 residues: CSAQALRSSTDTQYF. In DNA, the CDR3 is TGCAGTGCCCAGGCCCTCAGGAGTTCCACAGATACGCAGTATTTT. The chain recombines TRBV20-1 with TRBJ2-3; D gene uncertain. The V end lost 6 bases, the J end lost 2 bases, and 18 bases lay between the germline ends. In germline, CDR1 is DFQATT, CDR2 SNEGSKA (reference sequence). The CDR3 runs 15 residues.

This clonotype was observed at least ten times. The rearrangement joins TRBV7-2 to TRBJ1-1; D ambiguous. V lost 1 base and J 0 bases, leaving 9 bases between the germline ends. The germline gives CDR1 SGHTA, CDR2 FQGNSA. The CDR3 runs to 15 residues. Here the CDR3 DNA reads TGTGCCAGCAGCTTAGGGGTGAATATGAACACTGAAGCTTTCTTT. Amino acids: CASSLGVNMNTEAFF.

A few counts support this clonotype. The chain has TRBV11-2 and TRBJ1-2; 8 bases map to TRBD1. The CDR3 spans 14 residues. V lost 6 bases, J lost 4 bases, and 7 bases stayed unmatched. CDR1 and CDR2 from the germline V gene are SGHAT and FQNNGV. The DNA for the CDR3 is TGTGCCAGCAGACAGCCGGGACAGGCCTATGGCTACACCTTC. Protein sequence: CASRQPGQAYGYTF.

The CDR3 is CATGDSSYEQYF. In DNA, the CDR3 is TGTGCCACCGGGGACAGCTCCTACGAGCAGTACTTC. The chain links TRBV24-1 to TRBJ2-7; 7 nucleotides align to TRBD1. V trimming: 9 bases; J trimming: 0 bases; junction bases outside the gene matches: 1. Germline CDR1 is KGHDR and CDR2 is SFDVKD. The CDR3 runs 12 residues.

This clonotype occurred many times. V is TRBV6-6 and J is TRBJ2-7; maybe TRBD1 (6 bases). V lost 2 bases and J 5 bases, leaving 10 bases between the germline ends. Germline assignment: CDR1 MNHNY and CDR2 SVGAGI (reference sequence). This CDR3 is 13 amino acids long. The CDR3 DNA follows: TGTGCCAGCAGTTACCAGGGGTACGACGAGCAGTACTTC. Translating gives CASSYQGYDEQYF.

This clonotype was seen at least ten times. V usage is TRBV29-1 and J usage is TRBJ1-4; D might be TRBD1 (6 bases). V shed 6 bases and J shed 6 bases, with 20 bases lying between them. CDR3 length equals 15 residues. CDR1 is SQVTM, CDR2 ANQGSEA, per germline. The DNA of the CDR3 is TGCAGCGTCTCCGAGAAGGACGGACAGTATGAAAAACTGTTTTTT. This codes for CSVSEKDGQYEKLFF.

This clonotype has more than one count but fewer than ten. The rearrangement uses TRBV7-9 and TRBJ1-1; 8 bases map to TRBD1. The CDR3 runs 15 residues. Germline loops: CDR1 SEHNR, CDR2 FQNEAQ (reference sequence). V was pared by 6 bases and J by 6 bases, with 12 bases of the junction left unmatched. The CDR3 coding sequence is TGTGCCAGCAGTCTCATCGGACAGGGAGTTCCTGAAGCTTTCTTT. Amino acids: CASSLIGQGVPEAFF. The full variable domain, completed using reference TRBV7-9 and TRBJ1-1, is DTGVSQNPRHKITKRGQNVTFRCDPISEHNRLYWYRQTLGQGPEFLTYFQNEAQLEKSRLLSDRFSAERPKGSFSTLEIQRTEQGDSAMYLCASSLIGQGVPEAFFGQGTRLTVV.

In this sample, this clonotype turned up many times. The chain carries TRBV28 and TRBJ2-7; D possibly matches TRBD1 or TRBD2 (5 bases each). From germline, CDR1 is MDHEN and CDR2 SYDVKM. Trimming cost V 6 bases and J 5 bases, with 11 bases left between them. The CDR3 consists of 12 residues. CDR3 sequence: CASRILGDEQYF. The CDR3 DNA reads as TGTGCCAGCAGGATTCTGGGGGACGAGCAGTACTTC.

This clonotype has a count of ten or more. This sequence joins TRBV5-5 and TRBJ1-2; 7 bases match TRBD1. CDR1 is SGHKS and CDR2 is YYEKEE in the germline V gene (reference sequence). This CDR3 comprises 17 residues. The V gene end was trimmed by 3 bases and the J gene end by 4 bases; junction bases not matched to a gene: 15. The CDR3 nucleotides are TGTGCCAGCAGCTATACGGGACAGCTACCTCGGGCCTATGGCTACACCTTC. It translates to CASSYTGQLPRAYGYTF.

This clonotype was recorded many times. The V call is TRBV6-5, the J call TRBJ2-3, with 8 positions matching TRBD2. The germline V gene encodes CDR1 MNHEY and CDR2 SVGAGI. The CDR3 extends over 16 amino acids. The J segment lost 6 bases and the V segment lost 6 bases, leaving 14 bases of the junction unmatched. The CDR3 reads CASSPNYGGGQDTQYF. In DNA, the CDR3 is TGTGCCAGCAGCCCGAATTACGGGGGGGGGCAGGATACGCAGTATTTT.

In this sample, this clonotype turned up a few times. This chain uses TRBV6-2 or TRBV6-3 with TRBJ1-1; D gene unclear. V was pared by 8 bases and J by 1 base, with 11 bases between. This CDR3 spans 13 amino acids. Germline CDR1 reads MNHEY; CDR2 reads SVGEGT. CDR3 bases: TGTGCCAGCCAACCGGGCAAGAACACTGAAGCTTTCTTT. This codes for CASQPGKNTEAFF.

This rearrangement joins TRBV13 to TRBJ2-7; 10 nucleotides agree with TRBD2. The V gene end was trimmed by 4 bases and the J gene end by 0 bases; junction bases not matched to a gene: 3. Germline V lookup: CDR1 PRHDT, CDR2 FYEKMQ (reference sequence). The CDR3 length is 15 residues. This CDR3 is CASSSRTSGSYEQYF. DNA of the CDR3: TGTGCCAGCAGCTCGCGGACTAGCGGCTCCTACGAGCAGTACTTC. Supplemented by reference TRBV13 and TRBJ2-7, the full variable domain reads AAGVIQSPRHLIKEKRETATLKCYPIPRHDTVYWYQQGPGQDPQFLISFYEKMQSDKGSIPDRFSAQQFSDYHSELNMSSLELGDSALYFCASSSRTSGSYEQYFGPGTRLTVT.

This clonotype was observed at least ten times. The chain combines TRBV28 with TRBJ2-3, with 7 bases identical to TRBD2. With V trimmed by 6 bases and J by 8 bases, 11 bases remained unmatched. CDR3 size: 14 residues. In germline, CDR1 is MDHEN, CDR2 SYDVKM. CDR3 sequence (DNA): TGTGCCAGCAGACCAAAAGCGGGACGGGTTACGCAGTATTTT. Its protein product is CASRPKAGRVTQYF.

Concerning this clonotype itself: A much larger clone differs by one base, so this may be a read error. The chain joins TRBV29-1 to TRBJ2-1; TRBD1 or TRBD2 may be the D gene (5 bases each). The CDR3 is made up of 11 amino acids. The germline gives CDR1 SQVTM, CDR2 ANQGSEA. For the CDR3, the DNA is TGCAACGTTGAAAGAGGGGCCGAGCAGTTCTTC. Translated, it gives CNVERGAEQFF.

J is TRBJ2-1 and V is TRBV11-2, with 8 bases matching TRBD1. Looked up from germline, CDR1 is SGHAT and CDR2 is FQNNGV. This CDR3 is built from 15 residues. J lost 5 bases, V lost 1 base, and 4 bases had no gene match. The CDR3: CASSLVGQDHNEQFF. The CDR3, as DNA: TGTGCCAGCAGCTTAGTGGGACAGGACCACAATGAGCAGTTCTTC.

This clonotype showed up just a few times. This chain links TRBV7-2 with TRBJ2-5, with a weak D call TRBD2 (7 bases). Germline CDR1 reads SGHTA; CDR2 reads FQGNSA. This CDR3 has 18 amino acids. Trimming cost V 5 bases and J 2 bases, with 24 bases left between them. In DNA form, the CDR3 reads TGTGCCAGCAGCACTTTTTTGGAAGAGGGGGGGAAGCAAGAGACCCAGTACTTC. It translates to CASSTFLEEGGKQETQYF.

This clonotype has ten or more counts. This chain joins TRBV18 and TRBJ2-7; TRBD2 is a possible D gene (6 bases). The ends were cut back, 1 base at V and 0 bases at J, with 16 bases in the middle. Germline lookup yields CDR1 KGHSH and CDR2 LQKENI. The CDR3 covers 17 residues. The CDR3 DNA is TGTGCCAGCTCACCACAAGGGATAGGGACTTACTCCTACGAGCAGTACTTC. Translated: CASSPQGIGTYSYEQYF.

This chain connects TRBV7-2 to TRBJ2-2; no clear D. Trimming removed 2 bases from V and 0 bases from J, with 7 bases in between. In germline, CDR1 is SGHTA, CDR2 FQGNSA. This CDR3 comprises 15 residues. DNA of the CDR3: TGTGCCAGCAGCTTACGGGCCCCGAACACCGGGGAGCTGTTTTTT. Amino acid sequence: CASSLRAPNTGELFF. The entire variable domain, with the rest obtained from reference TRBV7-2 and TRBJ2-2, is as follows: GAGVSQSPSNKVTEKGKDVELRCDPISGHTALYWYRQSLGQGLEFLIYFQGNSAPDKSGLPSDRFSAERTGGSVSTLTIQRTQQEDSAVYLCASSLRAPNTGELFFGEGSRLTVL.

This clonotype occurred many times. The chain uses TRBV13 and TRBJ2-7; 9 bases line up with TRBD2. Germline trimming cut 3 bases from V and 5 bases from J; bases unmatched to any gene: 5. CDR3 length equals 14 residues. Germline V gives CDR1 PRHDT, CDR2 FYEKMQ (reference sequence). The DNA of the CDR3 is TGTGCCAGCAGCTTTTATAGCGGGGGTGACGAGCAGTACTTC. Translated: CASSFYSGGDEQYF. Complete variable domain (other parts from reference TRBV13 and TRBJ2-7): AAGVIQSPRHLIKEKRETATLKCYPIPRHDTVYWYQQGPGQDPQFLISFYEKMQSDKGSIPDRFSAQQFSDYHSELNMSSLELGDSALYFCASSFYSGGDEQYFGPGTRLTVT.